The source of this T cell receptor beta chain is a study of follicular helper T cells after annual influenza vaccination. Sequenced by immunoSEQ multiplex PCR; TCRdb stores in-frame clones only, minus some. The data contain around 13,000 clones, roughly 78% of them singletons. Germline V gives CDR1 MNHNS, CDR2 SASEGT. V was clipped by 1 base and J by 2 bases, with 15 bases between them. This CDR3 contains 16 residues. Regarding time point: 2014-2015 season, pre-vaccination. Each time point used about 40 to 100 mL of blood. The sequences come from CXCR5- memory CD4+ T cells sorted from blood, collected on the day of influenza vaccination. The receptor comes from an adult who received the influenza vaccine. The chain recombines TRBV6-1 with TRBJ2-7; no clear D gene. Here the CDR3 DNA reads TGTGCCAGCAGTGAAGGGTGGGCAGGAAGGACCTACGAGCAGTACTTC. It specifies CASSEGWAGRTYEQYF.